Presented here are 29 T cell receptor beta chains from one specimen sequenced in a study of T cell repertoires in cytomegalovirus infection (dated 2019 in TCRdb). Sequencing instrument: Illumina HiSeq 1500. TCRdb passed the public sequencing reads through fastp at Q25 and MiXCR, retaining productive beta sequences. Each entry merges the rows of one CDR3 protein and shows their most common DNA and genes. Present in this sample are roughly 250,000 distinct CDR3 sequences, 22% of which were seen just once. The top ten constitute about 20% of the sample. The sample taken for sequencing was CD8+ T cells from PBMCs. These receptors were obtained from a human donor in good health (CMV status not recorded). Some clones in this sample may be carry-over from other donors' samples.

The sample holds a few counts of this clonotype. The rearrangement joins TRBV28 to TRBJ1-5, with 7 bases lining up with TRBD1. The germline CDR1 and CDR2 sequences are MDHEN and SYDVKM. The CDR3 consists of 13 residues. The V gene end was trimmed by 2 bases and the J gene end by 7 bases; junction bases not matched to a gene: 2. CDR3 nucleotides: TGTGCCAGCAGTTTAGAGGGGGCCCAGCCCCAGCATTTT. Translating gives CASSLEGAQPQHF.

In its sample, this clonotype was seen many times. The rearrangement joins TRBV27 to TRBJ1-1; D is perhaps TRBD1 (5 bases). Between the trimmed V and J ends, which lost 6 bases and 1 base, there was a span of 9 bases. Germline CDR1 reads MNHEY; CDR2 reads SMNVEV (reference sequence). The CDR3 contains 13 residues. CDR3 coding DNA: TGTGCCAGCAGCCCTGGGGGGAACACTGAAGCTTTCTTT. Protein sequence: CASSPGGNTEAFF.

The chain carries TRBV20-1 and TRBJ2-1; 12 nucleotides line up with TRBD2. V gave up 0 bases and J gave up 7 bases; unmatched junction bases: 1. There are 14 residues in the CDR3. Per germline, CDR1 DFQATT and CDR2 SNEGSKA (reference sequence). CDR3 protein: CSARDGTSGNEQFF. The CDR3 DNA follows: TGCAGTGCTAGAGATGGGACTAGCGGGAATGAGCAGTTCTTC.

The chain uses TRBV5-4 and TRBJ2-3, with 7 bases matching TRBD2. CDR1 SGHNT and CDR2 YYREEE come from the germline V gene (reference sequence). The V gene end was trimmed by 2 bases and the J gene end by 3 bases; junction bases not matched to a gene: 6. This CDR3 has 15 amino acids. This CDR3 reads CASSLGLGETDTQYF. The DNA for the CDR3 is TGTGCCAGCAGCTTAGGACTAGGGGAGACAGATACGCAGTATTTT.

The CDR3 reads CACEIDTQYF. CDR3 nucleotide sequence: TGTGCCTGCGAAATAGATACGCAGTATTTT. The V and J genes are TRBV30 and TRBJ2-3; D remains ambiguous. The CDR3 loop spans 10 amino acids. CDR1 GTSNPN and CDR2 SVGIG come from the germline V gene (reference sequence). V shed 6 bases and J shed 5 bases, with 6 bases lying between them.

J is TRBJ2-7 and V is TRBV19; 7 bases line up with TRBD1. This CDR3 has 16 amino acids. Trimming removed 3 bases from V and 4 bases from J; junction bases left unmatched: 12. Germline CDR1 is LNHDA and CDR2 is SQIVND (reference sequence). The CDR3 here is CASSIGQGVNSYEQYF. CDR3 in DNA: TGTGCCAGTAGTATTGGGCAGGGGGTAAATTCATACGAGCAGTACTTC.

The sample holds a few counts of this clonotype. The chain carries TRBV6-5 and TRBJ1-2; D not resolved. The V end lost 0 bases, the J end lost 0 bases, and 8 bases lay between the germline ends. Germline CDR1 and CDR2: MNHEY and SVGAGI. CDR3 length: 15 residues. This CDR3 is CASSYSVQTNYGYTF. CDR3 DNA sequence: TGTGCCAGCAGTTACTCTGTACAGACTAACTATGGCTACACCTTC.

V and J are TRBV28 and TRBJ2-1; D is tentatively TRBD1 or TRBD2 (7 bases each). Per the germline V gene, CDR1 is MDHEN and CDR2 is SYDVKM. The CDR3 sequence is 16 residues long. The V and J ends lost 5 bases and 8 bases respectively, with 22 bases between them. Here the CDR3 DNA reads TGTGCCAGCAGTCTACTCACTAGCGAGGGGGCCTATGAGCAGTTCTTC. The encoded protein is CASSLLTSEGAYEQFF.

The chain combines TRBV7-3 with TRBJ2-4, with D possibly being TRBD2 (6 bases). V lost 7 bases and J 8 bases, leaving 15 bases between the germline ends. CDR1 SGHTA and CDR2 FQGTGA come from the germline V gene. The CDR3 has 13 amino acids. CDR3: CASIKDAGYIQYF. CDR3 in DNA: TGTGCCAGCATCAAGGATGCGGGGTACATTCAGTACTTC.

This clonotype was counted ten times or more. The CDR3 is CASSLQGNYGYTF. CDR3 DNA: TGTGCCAGCAGTTTACAGGGGAACTATGGCTACACCTTC. V usage is TRBV12-3 or TRBV12-4 and J usage is TRBJ1-2; D may be TRBD1 (6 bases). V was trimmed by 2 bases and J by 2 bases, leaving 6 bases between them. CDR3 length: 13 residues.

This clonotype was detected a few times. CDR3 nucleotides: TGTGCCAGCAGCGGCGACAGGGGGCTGTACTTC. Amino acids: CASSGDRGLYF. The chain links TRBV13 to TRBJ2-7; TRBD1 aligns across 10 bases. This CDR3 is built from 11 residues. The junction had 4 bases not matched to a gene; V was cut back by 5 bases and J by 12 bases. Germline CDR1 reads PRHDT; CDR2 reads FYEKMQ (reference sequence). The whole variable domain, filled in from reference TRBV13 and TRBJ2-7, reads AAGVIQSPRHLIKEKRETATLKCYPIPRHDTVYWYQQGPGQDPQFLISFYEKMQSDKGSIPDRFSAQQFSDYHSELNMSSLELGDSALYFCASSGDRGLYFGPGTRLTVT.

This clonotype appeared a few times. The V call is TRBV12-5, the J call TRBJ2-7; 7 bases map to TRBD1. Trimming removed 7 bases from V and 3 bases from J; junction bases left unmatched: 9. CDR3 length: 14 residues. The germline CDR1 and CDR2 sequences are LGHNT and FRNRAP. The CDR3 region has the DNA TGTGCTAGTGCCGGACCGGGACAGAACTACGAGCAGTACTTC. Protein product: CASAGPGQNYEQYF.

This clonotype was recorded a few times. The chain couples TRBV24-1 to TRBJ2-1; D is possibly TRBD2 (6 bases). The CDR3 is 17 residues long. From germline, CDR1 is KGHDR and CDR2 SFDVKD. Trimming cost V 0 bases and J 5 bases, with 16 bases left between them. CDR3 nucleotide sequence: TGTGCCACCAGTGATTTGGGGCGCTTCCCGGGGGACAATGAGCAGTTCTTC. It codes for CATSDLGRFPGDNEQFF.

The chain is built from TRBV4-1 and TRBJ1-2; possibly TRBD1 for D (6 bases). Germline CDR1 reads MGHRA; CDR2 reads YSYEKL. This CDR3 has 15 amino acids. Trimming stripped 4 bases from V and 2 bases from J, with 14 bases between. The CDR3 DNA sequence: TGCGCCAGCAGCCCCCTCCGCGGGGGCAACTATGGCTACACCTTC. Protein: CASSPLRGGNYGYTF.

This clonotype was counted at least ten times. CDR3 sequence reads: CASSPVTGKNIQYF. In DNA, the CDR3 is TGTGCCAGCAGCCCCGTAACGGGCAAAAACATTCAGTACTTC. The rearrangement joins TRBV27 to TRBJ2-4; D unresolved. The V end lost 6 bases, the J end lost 3 bases, and 12 bases lay between the germline ends. Germline-derived CDR1 and CDR2 are MNHEY and SMNVEV (reference sequence). The CDR3 totals 14 residues.

The sample holds many counts of this clonotype. The V call is TRBV12-3 or TRBV12-4, the J call TRBJ2-5; 11 bases fit TRBD2. V trimming: 4 bases; J trimming: 5 bases; junction bases outside the gene matches: 15. The CDR3 extends over 18 amino acids. For the CDR3, the DNA is TGTGCCAGCAGTTCTACCTGGGGAAATAGCGGGGGGGTGGAGACCCAGTACTTC. Translation: CASSSTWGNSGGVETQYF.

This chain links TRBV11-1 with TRBJ2-1, with D perhaps matching TRBD2 (6 bases). The CDR3 spans 15 residues. CDR1 is SGHAT, CDR2 FQDESV, per germline (reference sequence). Trimming left V 0 bases short and J 3 bases short, with 9 bases between. This CDR3 is CASSLARGHYNEQFF. In nucleotides, the CDR3 is TGTGCCAGCAGCTTAGCGCGGGGTCACTACAATGAGCAGTTCTTC.

This clonotype has just a few counts. This chain links TRBV2 with TRBJ2-3; 10 bases are a match to TRBD2. J gave up 2 bases and V 3 bases, and 5 bases lay outside the gene matches. Germline lookup yields CDR1 SNHLY and CDR2 FYNNEI. The CDR3 runs to 16 residues. DNA for the CDR3: TGTGCCAGCAGTGAGGCTAGCGGGGGCCTCACAGATACGCAGTATTTT. Its protein product is CASSEASGGLTDTQYF.

In this sample, this clonotype turned up many times. This CDR3 is CASSMSGTGVDNEQFF. As DNA, the CDR3 is TGTGCCAGCAGCATGTCAGGGACAGGGGTTGACAATGAGCAGTTCTTC. V and J are TRBV5-4 and TRBJ2-1, with 10 bases that match TRBD1. CDR1 is SGHNT and CDR2 is YYREEE in the germline V gene (reference sequence). The ends lost 4 bases at V and 5 bases at J; junction bases unmatched: 9. The CDR3 is made up of 16 amino acids.

This clonotype was seen more than once but under ten times. The chain employs TRBV23-1 and TRBJ1-1; D is perhaps TRBD1 (5 bases). TRBV23-1 falls under the ORF class, with uncertain function. The CDR3 spans 16 residues. V lost 2 bases to trimming and J lost 3 bases, with 16 bases between them. The CDR3 loop is CASSQRQRKRDTEAFF. CDR3 coding DNA: TGCGCCAGCAGTCAACGACAGAGAAAGAGGGACACTGAAGCTTTCTTT.

This clonotype showed up just a few times. This sequence joins TRBV20-1 and TRBJ2-7; 16 bases are shared with TRBD2. Germline trimming cut 6 bases from V and 2 bases from J; bases unmatched to any gene: 4. This CDR3 has 15 residues. CDR1 is DFQATT, CDR2 SNEGSKA, per germline (reference sequence). CDR3 DNA: TGCAGTGCGCCGGGACTAGCGGGGGGGACCTACGAGCAGTACTTC. It specifies CSAPGLAGGTYEQYF.

This clonotype was counted at least ten times. The chain links TRBV7-6 to TRBJ2-1; TRBD2 aligns across 7 bases. J was trimmed by 4 bases and V by 5 bases; bases with no gene match: 11. CDR3 size: 16 residues. From germline, CDR1 is SGHVS and CDR2 FNYEAQ. The DNA of the CDR3 is TGTGCCAGCAGCCACGCTCTTGCGGGGGTGTACAATGAGCAGTTCTTC. Its protein is CASSHALAGVYNEQFF.

This clonotype was counted between two and nine times. The chain uses TRBV28 and TRBJ2-3, with 11 bases lining up with TRBD2. This CDR3 spans 15 amino acids. Germline V CDR1 and CDR2: MDHEN, SYDVKM. V lost 6 bases, J lost 2 bases, and 4 bases stayed unmatched. DNA of the CDR3: TGTGCCAGCAGGACTAGCGGGGCGACCACAGATACGCAGTATTTT. This sequence encodes CASRTSGATTDTQYF. The full variable domain, with the rest looked up from reference TRBV28 and TRBJ2-3, is DVKVTQSSRYLVKRTGEKVFLECVQDMDHENMFWYRQDPGLGLRLIYFSYDVKMKEKGDIPEGYSVSREKKERFSLILESASTNQTSMYLCASRTSGATTDTQYFGPGTRLTVL.

This clonotype was seen repeatedly, ten times or more. The gene calls are TRBV7-6 and TRBJ2-7; D remains ambiguous. The germline V gene has CDR1 SGHVS and CDR2 FNYEAQ. The V end was cut by 0 bases, the J end by 2 bases, with 11 bases between. The CDR3 sequence is 15 residues long. Here the CDR3 DNA reads TGTGCCAGCAGCTTAGCTGGGGATTCGCCCTACGAGCAGTACTTC. Translating gives CASSLAGDSPYEQYF.

The chain joins TRBV24-1 to TRBJ2-1; D tentatively reads TRBD1 or TRBD2 (5 bases each). The CDR3 has 13 residues. The germline CDR1 and CDR2 sequences are KGHDR and SFDVKD. Between the trimmed V and J ends, which lost 0 bases and 6 bases, there was a span of 5 bases. The CDR3 is CATSDLGGNEQFF. In DNA, the CDR3 is TGTGCCACCAGTGATTTGGGGGGCAATGAGCAGTTCTTC.

This clonotype was recorded many times. The V call is TRBV5-1, the J call TRBJ2-7, with a possible D match to TRBD1 (6 bases). Germline-derived CDR1 and CDR2 are SGHRS and YFSETQ. Between the trimmed V and J ends, which lost 6 bases and 3 bases, there was a span of 28 bases. This CDR3 comprises 18 residues. CDR3: CASNAINADVVGGYEQYF. DNA of the CDR3: TGCGCCAGCAACGCTATAAACGCCGATGTGGTAGGGGGCTACGAGCAGTACTTC.

The chain recombines TRBV7-6 with TRBJ2-6, with D maybe TRBD1 (5 bases). From germline, CDR1 is SGHVS and CDR2 FNYEAQ. With 3 bases removed from V and 0 bases from J, the gap between germline ends came to 9 bases. The CDR3 has 16 residues. CDR3 nucleotides: TGTGCCAGCAGCTTTTCGACAGCCTCTGGGGCCAACGTCCTGACTTTC. Translation gives CASSFSTASGANVLTF.

This clonotype was observed many times. This chain connects TRBV13 to TRBJ2-3, with unresolved D. This CDR3 contains 15 residues. The germline V gene encodes CDR1 PRHDT and CDR2 FYEKMQ (reference sequence). V lost 5 bases, J lost 0 bases, and 12 bases lay in between. This CDR3 reads CASSIFPLSTDTQYF. DNA for the CDR3: TGTGCCAGCAGCATATTTCCCCTTAGCACAGATACGCAGTATTTT.

The chain joins TRBV5-4 to TRBJ2-7; D ambiguous. This CDR3 contains 13 residues. Germline V CDR1 and CDR2: SGHNT, YYREEE (reference sequence). With 0 bases removed from V and 4 bases from J, the gap between germline ends came to 8 bases. The CDR3 DNA is TGTGCCAGCAGCTTGGGGTCGCGGTACGAGCAGTACTTC. It codes for CASSLGSRYEQYF.